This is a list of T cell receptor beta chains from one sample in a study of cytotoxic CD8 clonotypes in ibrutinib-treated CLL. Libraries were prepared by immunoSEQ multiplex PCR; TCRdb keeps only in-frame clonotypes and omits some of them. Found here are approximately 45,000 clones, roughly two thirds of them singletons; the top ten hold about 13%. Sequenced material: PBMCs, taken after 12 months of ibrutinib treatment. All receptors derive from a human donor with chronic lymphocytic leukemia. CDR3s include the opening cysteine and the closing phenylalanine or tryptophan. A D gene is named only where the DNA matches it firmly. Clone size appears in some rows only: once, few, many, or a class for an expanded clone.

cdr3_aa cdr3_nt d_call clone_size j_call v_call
CASLFGLVGGLEQFF TGTGCCAGCCTCTTCGGATTGGTGGGAGGGCTTGAGCAGTTCTTC TRBD2 . TRBJ2-1 TRBV2
CASSFWTGVYEQYF TGTGCCAGCAGCTTTTGGACAGGGGTCTACGAGCAGTACTTC TRBD1 few TRBJ2-7 TRBV5-5
CASGHRQGGCDEQFF TGTGCCAGCGGACATAGACAGGGTGGATGTGATGAGCAGTTCTTC . few TRBJ2-1 TRBV21-1
CASRGTGLNYGYTF TGCGCCAGCAGGGGGACAGGCCTAAACTATGGCTACACCTTC TRBD1 . TRBJ1-2 TRBV5-1
CASSWGRLGEQYF TGCGCCAGCAGCTGGGGACGGCTAGGCGAGCAGTACTTC . . TRBJ2-7 TRBV5-1
CASSFFSGRNYEQYF TGTGCCAGCAGCTTCTTTAGCGGGAGAAACTACGAGCAGTACTTC TRBD2 few TRBJ2-7 TRBV7-8
CASSYIGGNQPQHF TGTGCCAGCAGTTACATCGGGGGCAATCAGCCCCAGCATTTT . . TRBJ1-5 TRBV6-5
CASSSQGAGTEAFF TGTGCCAGTAGTTCCCAGGGGGCTGGTACTGAAGCTTTCTTT TRBD1 . TRBJ1-1 TRBV19
CASSLHRGLRQPQHF TGTGCCAGCAGCTTGCACAGGGGGCTAAGACAGCCCCAGCATTTT TRBD1 . TRBJ1-5 TRBV5-8
CAISDSTGAGELFF TGTGCCATCAGTGATTCTACAGGTGCCGGGGAGCTGTTTTTT . . TRBJ2-2 TRBV10-3
CASSQEGGNEQYF TGCGCCAGCAGCCAAGAGGGGGGAAACGAGCAGTACTTC . few TRBJ2-7 TRBV4-1
CASSVVLPNTEAFF TGTGCCAGCAGCGTAGTCCTGCCGAACACTGAAGCTTTCTTT . . TRBJ1-1 TRBV9
CASSKVGEGFNYGYTF TGTGCCAGCAGCAAAGTCGGCGAGGGATTTAACTATGGCTACACCTTC . . TRBJ1-2 TRBV5-4
CASSRTGEQETQYF TGTGCCAGCAGCCGGACAGGGGAGCAAGAGACCCAGTACTTC TRBD1 . TRBJ2-5 TRBV7-9
CASSLGAAANTGELFF TGTGCCAGCAGCTTAGGGGCCGCCGCGAACACCGGGGAGCTGTTTTTT . . TRBJ2-2 TRBV7-2
CASRGAGNYGYTF TGTGCCAGCAGAGGGGCAGGGAACTATGGCTACACCTTC . . TRBJ1-2 TRBV7-9
CASSVAGQGPSEKLFF TGTGCCAGCAGCGTAGCTGGACAGGGGCCTAGTGAAAAACTGTTTTTT TRBD1 . TRBJ1-4 TRBV9
CASSLVLGGLDTQYF TGTGCCAGCAGCTTAGTACTAGGGGGGTTGGATACGCAGTATTTT . . TRBJ2-3 TRBV11-2
CASSSIAWLISNEQYF TGTGCCAGCAGTTCAATCGCCTGGCTGATCAGCAACGAGCAGTACTTC . . TRBJ2-7 TRBV28
CASSLVTGSVETQYF TGTGCCAGCAGCTTAGTGACTGGCTCGGTGGAGACCCAGTACTTC . . TRBJ2-5 TRBV11-2
CASSLTSFSEAFF TGTGCCAGCAGCTTGACTAGTTTCTCTGAAGCTTTCTTT . . TRBJ1-1 TRBV5-6
CASSPDRGPYGYTF TGTGCCAGCAGCCCCGACAGGGGACCTTATGGCTACACCTTC TRBD1 few TRBJ1-2 TRBV7-3
CASNPPGRGDGYTF TGTGCCAGCAACCCTCCTGGCAGGGGAGATGGCTACACCTTC . . TRBJ1-2 TRBV7-9
CASSIWGAWDEQFF TGTGCCAGTAGTATCTGGGGGGCGTGGGATGAGCAGTTCTTC . . TRBJ2-1 TRBV19
CASSLGYFGEGEKLFF TGTGCCAGCAGCTTAGGTTACTTTGGGGAAGGGGAAAAACTGTTTTTT . . TRBJ1-4 TRBV7-9
CASSPGTGHGYTF TGTGCCAGCAGCCCAGGGACAGGTCATGGCTACACCTTC TRBD1 . TRBJ1-2 TRBV7-3
CASRRGNSYEQYF TGTGCCAGCCGTAGGGGGAACTCCTACGAGCAGTACTTC . . TRBJ2-7 TRBV6-5
CASSLDFNTEAFF TGTGCCAGCAGCTTAGATTTCAACACTGAAGCTTTCTTT . . TRBJ1-1 TRBV7-2
CASSQGFYTLSYNEQFF TGCGCCAGCAGCCAGGGTTTTTACACCCTCTCCTACAATGAGCAGTTCTTC . . TRBJ2-1 TRBV4-1
CASSFYAGGYEQYF TGTGCCAGCAGCTTTTACGCAGGGGGCTACGAGCAGTACTTC TRBD1 few TRBJ2-7 TRBV5-5
CASSLGRGDQPQHF TGTGCCAGCAGCTTAGGCAGGGGGGATCAGCCCCAGCATTTT TRBD1 many TRBJ1-5 TRBV7-9
CASSIPGDVAEAFF TGTGCCAGTAGTATCCCAGGGGATGTCGCTGAAGCTTTCTTT . few TRBJ1-1 TRBV19
CASSTRAATEKLFF TGTGCCAGTAGTACAAGGGCGGCAACCGAAAAACTGTTTTTT . . TRBJ1-4 TRBV19
CASTDRDRYSPLHF TGCGCCAGCACCGACCGGGACAGGTATTCACCCCTCCACTTT TRBD1 many TRBJ1-6 TRBV5-1
CASSQDLRGQGNYGYTF TGCGCCAGCAGCCAAGATCTTAGGGGACAGGGAAACTATGGCTACACCTTC TRBD1 . TRBJ1-2 TRBV4-1
CASRDPWNYGYTF TGTGCCAGCAGGGACCCCTGGAACTATGGCTACACCTTC . . TRBJ1-2 TRBV6-1
CSVVLAGTHEQFF TGCAGCGTTGTATTAGCGGGGACCCATGAGCAGTTCTTC TRBD2 . TRBJ2-1 TRBV29-1
CASSLGVFYGYTF TGTGCCAGCAGCCTGGGAGTATTCTATGGCTACACCTTC . . TRBJ1-2 TRBV5-6